This T cell receptor beta chain was identified during a study of blood T cell repertoires in COVID-19. Whole-study context: Sources were T cells, B-cell-depleted T cells, or PBMCs; the material itself was cDNA or gDNA.

Germline CDR1 reads SGDLS; CDR2 reads YYNGEE. The CDR3 totals 15 residues. V lost 6 bases and J lost 4; bases outside the gene matches: 10. This clone came up once. This study enrolled people aged about 18 to 100 from around 26 US geographic areas. TCRdb's table, derived via immunoSEQ multiplex PCR, lists solely in-frame clones and lacks some. The sample has 350,000 to 400,000 clones, approximately 89% seen once. V gene TRBV9 combines with J gene TRBJ1-3; 7 bases are shared with TRBD1. The origin of this receptor is a man aged 35-49 years in a cohort exposed to, infected with or recovered from COVID-19 (not recorded which). Sequencing was carried out using PBMCs or T cells enriched from blood (not recorded which). CDR3 residues: CASTPEGAGGNTIYF. CDR3 sequence (DNA): TGTGCCAGCACTCCGGAGGGGGCTGGAGGAAACACCATATATTTT.